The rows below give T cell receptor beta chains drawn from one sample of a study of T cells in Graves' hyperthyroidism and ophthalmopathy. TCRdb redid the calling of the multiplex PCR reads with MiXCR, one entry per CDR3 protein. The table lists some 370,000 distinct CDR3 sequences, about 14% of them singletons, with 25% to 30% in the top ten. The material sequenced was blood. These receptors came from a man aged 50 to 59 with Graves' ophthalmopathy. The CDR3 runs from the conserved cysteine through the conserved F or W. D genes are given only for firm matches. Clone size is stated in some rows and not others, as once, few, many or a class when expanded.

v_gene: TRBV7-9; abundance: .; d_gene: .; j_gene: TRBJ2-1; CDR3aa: CASSLIRQGQFF; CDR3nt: TGTGCCAGCAGCTTAATTAGGCAGGGGCAGTTCTTC
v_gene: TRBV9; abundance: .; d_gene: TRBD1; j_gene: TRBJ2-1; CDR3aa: CASSVGGTALGNEQFF; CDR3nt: TGTGCCAGCAGCGTAGGGGGGACAGCTCTAGGCAATGAGCAGTTCTTC
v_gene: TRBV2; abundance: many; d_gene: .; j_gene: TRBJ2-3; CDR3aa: CASSAVAGAVTDTQYF; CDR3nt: TGTGCCAGCAGTGCGGTCGCAGGGGCCGTGACAGATACGCAGTATTTT
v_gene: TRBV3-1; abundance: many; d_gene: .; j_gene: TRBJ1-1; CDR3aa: CASSQETGNTEAFF; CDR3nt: TGTGCCAGCAGCCAAGAAACGGGGAACACTGAAGCTTTCTTT
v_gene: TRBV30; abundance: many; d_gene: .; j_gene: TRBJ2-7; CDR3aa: CAWSEGWSYEQYF; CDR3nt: TGTGCCTGGAGTGAAGGGTGGTCCTACGAGCAGTACTTC
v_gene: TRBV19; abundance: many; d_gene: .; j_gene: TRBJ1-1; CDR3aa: CASSPRGTRTNTEAFF; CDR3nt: TGTGCCAGTAGCCCTAGGGGCACAAGAACGAACACTGAAGCTTTCTTT
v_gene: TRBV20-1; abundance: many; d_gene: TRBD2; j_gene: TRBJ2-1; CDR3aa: CSALGEGVTEQFF; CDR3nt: TGCAGTGCTCTGGGGGAGGGCGTCACTGAGCAGTTCTTC
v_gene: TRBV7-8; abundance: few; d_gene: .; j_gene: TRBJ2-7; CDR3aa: CASSFGGLSEQYF; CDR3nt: TGTGCCAGCAGCTTTGGGGGGCTGTCGGAGCAGTACTTC
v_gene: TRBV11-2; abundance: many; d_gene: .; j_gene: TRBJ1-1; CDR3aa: CASSLLAGMSEAFF; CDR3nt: TGTGCCAGCAGCTTACTCGCAGGGATGTCTGAAGCTTTCTTT
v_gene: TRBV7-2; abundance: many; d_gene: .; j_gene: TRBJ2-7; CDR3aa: CASSRDRPHEQYF; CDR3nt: TGTGCCAGCAGCAGAGACAGGCCACACGAGCAGTACTTC
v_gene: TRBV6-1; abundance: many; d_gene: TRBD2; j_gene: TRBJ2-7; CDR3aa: CASRLGTSGTYEQYF; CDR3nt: TGTGCCAGCAGACTCGGGACTAGCGGAACCTACGAGCAGTACTTC
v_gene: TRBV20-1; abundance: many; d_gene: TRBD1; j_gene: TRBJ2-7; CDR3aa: CSATTLDRGSKYEQYF; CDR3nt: TGCAGTGCTACAACGTTGGACAGGGGGAGTAAGTACGAGCAGTACTTC
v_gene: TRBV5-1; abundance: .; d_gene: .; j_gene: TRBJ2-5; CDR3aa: CASSLMAERGKETQYF; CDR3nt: TGCGCCAGCAGCTTGATGGCGGAGAGGGGGAAAGAGACCCAGTACTTC
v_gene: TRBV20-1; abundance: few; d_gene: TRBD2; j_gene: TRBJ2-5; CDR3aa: CSACGTSGTSQETQYF; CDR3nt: TGCAGTGCTTGTGGGACTAGCGGGACGTCACAAGAGACCCAGTACTTC
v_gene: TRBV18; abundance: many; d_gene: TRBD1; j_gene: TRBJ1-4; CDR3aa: CASSPRDRDNEKLFF; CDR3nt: TGTGCCAGCTCACCGCGGGACAGAGATAATGAAAAACTGTTTTTT
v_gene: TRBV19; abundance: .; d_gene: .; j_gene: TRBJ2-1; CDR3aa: CASSIGHSYNEQFF; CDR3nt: TGTGCCAGTAGTATTGGCCACTCCTACAATGAGCAGTTCTTC
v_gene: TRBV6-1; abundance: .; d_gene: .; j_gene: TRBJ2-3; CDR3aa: CASRLGDTQYF; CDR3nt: TGTGCCAGCAGACTCGGAGATACGCAGTATTTT
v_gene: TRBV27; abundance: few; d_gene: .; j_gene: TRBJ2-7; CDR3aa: CASRPTILHEQYF; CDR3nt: TGTGCCAGCAGACCGACTATACTCCACGAGCAGTACTTC
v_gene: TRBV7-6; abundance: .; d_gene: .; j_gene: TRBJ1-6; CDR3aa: CASSLDRQNSPLHF; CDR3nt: TGTGCCAGCAGCTTAGACAGGCAGAATTCACCCCTCCACTTT
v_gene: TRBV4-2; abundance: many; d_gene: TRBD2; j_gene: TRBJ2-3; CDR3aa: CASSPNGGRLADTQYF; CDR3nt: TGTGCCAGCAGCCCAAATGGCGGGAGACTGGCAGATACGCAGTATTTT
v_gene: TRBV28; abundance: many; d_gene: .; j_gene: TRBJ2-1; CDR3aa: CASSALGGGVQDEQFF; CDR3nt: TGTGCCAGCAGTGCCCTCGGTGGCGGAGTTCAGGATGAGCAGTTCTTC
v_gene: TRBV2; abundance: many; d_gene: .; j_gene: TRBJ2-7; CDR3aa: CASSAWQTYEQYF; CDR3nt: TGTGCCAGCAGTGCTTGGCAAACCTACGAGCAGTACTTC
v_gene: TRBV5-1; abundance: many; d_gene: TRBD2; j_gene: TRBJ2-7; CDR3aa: CASSLDLAGPYEQYF; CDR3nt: TGCGCCAGCAGCTTGGATCTAGCGGGACCCTACGAGCAGTACTTC
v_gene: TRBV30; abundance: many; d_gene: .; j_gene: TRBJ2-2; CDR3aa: CAWSGGSDRDGELFF; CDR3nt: TGTGCCTGGAGTGGTGGGAGTGATCGGGACGGGGAGCTGTTTTTT
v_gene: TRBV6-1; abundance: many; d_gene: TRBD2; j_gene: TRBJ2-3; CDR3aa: CASRSGGRITDTQYF; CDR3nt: TGTGCCAGCCGCTCGGGCGGGAGAATCACAGATACGCAGTATTTT
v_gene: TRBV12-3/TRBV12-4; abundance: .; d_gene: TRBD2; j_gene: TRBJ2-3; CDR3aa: CASRLTSGRPDTQYF; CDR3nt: TGTGCCAGCAGACTCACTAGCGGGAGGCCAGATACGCAGTATTTT
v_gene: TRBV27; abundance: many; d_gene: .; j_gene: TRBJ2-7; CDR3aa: CASSLNDPRGHRNYEQYF; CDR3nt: TGTGCCAGCAGTTTAAACGATCCTCGGGGGCACCGGAACTACGAGCAGTACTTC
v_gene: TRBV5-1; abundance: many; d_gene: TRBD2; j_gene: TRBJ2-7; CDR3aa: CASSPTGEGWREQYF; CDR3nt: TGCGCCAGCAGCCCGACTGGGGAGGGTTGGCGCGAGCAGTACTTC
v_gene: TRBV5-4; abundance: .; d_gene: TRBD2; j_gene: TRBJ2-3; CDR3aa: CASSAHSSGYIGNTQYF; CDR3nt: TGTGCCAGCAGCGCCCATTCTAGCGGTTACATTGGGAATACGCAGTATTTT
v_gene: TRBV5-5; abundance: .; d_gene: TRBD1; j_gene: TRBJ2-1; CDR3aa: CASSLGQGKGGEQFF; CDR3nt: TGTGCCAGCAGCTTGGGACAGGGGAAGGGGGGTGAGCAGTTCTTC
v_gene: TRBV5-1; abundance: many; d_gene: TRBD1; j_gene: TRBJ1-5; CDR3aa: CASSPGGDRGNQPQHF; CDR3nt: TGCGCCAGCAGCCCAGGGGGAGACAGGGGCAATCAGCCCCAGCATTTT
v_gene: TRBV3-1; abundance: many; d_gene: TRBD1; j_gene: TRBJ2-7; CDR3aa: CASSQVRGQGYEQYF; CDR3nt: TGTGCCAGCAGCCAAGTCAGGGGACAGGGATACGAGCAGTACTTC
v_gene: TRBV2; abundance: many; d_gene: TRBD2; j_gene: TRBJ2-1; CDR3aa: CASSERDYSNEQFF; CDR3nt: TGTGCCAGCAGCGAAAGGGACTACTCCAATGAGCAGTTCTTC
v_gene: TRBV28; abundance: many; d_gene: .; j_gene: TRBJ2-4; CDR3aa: CASSNDIAKNIQYF; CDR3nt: TGTGCCAGCAGTAACGATATAGCCAAAAACATTCAGTACTTC
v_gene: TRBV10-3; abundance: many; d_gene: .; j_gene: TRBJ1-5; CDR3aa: CAISEQQGDIQPQHF; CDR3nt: TGTGCCATCAGTGAGCAACAGGGAGATATTCAGCCCCAGCATTTT
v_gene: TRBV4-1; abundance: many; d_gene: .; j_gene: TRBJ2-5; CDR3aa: CASSQIEILGETQYF; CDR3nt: TGCGCCAGCAGCCAAATCGAAATACTTGGAGAGACCCAGTACTTC
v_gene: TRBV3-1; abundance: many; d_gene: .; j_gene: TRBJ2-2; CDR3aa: CASSQGGNTGELFF; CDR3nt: TGTGCCAGCAGCCAAGGCGGGAACACCGGGGAGCTGTTTTTT
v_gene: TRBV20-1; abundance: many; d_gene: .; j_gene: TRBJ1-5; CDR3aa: CSALVDGQGQPQHF; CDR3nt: TGCAGTGCTCTCGTAGACGGGCAGGGTCAGCCCCAGCATTTT
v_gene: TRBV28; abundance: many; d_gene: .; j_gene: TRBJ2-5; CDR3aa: CASSFTNQETQYF; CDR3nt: TGTGCCAGCAGTTTTACAAACCAAGAGACCCAGTACTTC
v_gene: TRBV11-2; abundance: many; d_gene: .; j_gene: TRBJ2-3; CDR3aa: CASSFRGPGQGTSTDTQYF; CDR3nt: TGTGCCAGCAGCTTTCGGGGTCCGGGGCAGGGGACTAGCACAGATACGCAGTATTTT
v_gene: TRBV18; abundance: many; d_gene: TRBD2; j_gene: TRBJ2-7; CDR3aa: CASSPLRLAGGSYEQYF; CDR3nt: TGTGCCAGCTCACCGCTGAGACTAGCGGGAGGCTCCTACGAGCAGTACTTC
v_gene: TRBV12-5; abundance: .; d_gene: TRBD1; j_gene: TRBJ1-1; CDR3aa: CASGLQGYTEAFF; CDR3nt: TGTGCTAGTGGTCTACAGGGGTACACTGAAGCTTTCTTT
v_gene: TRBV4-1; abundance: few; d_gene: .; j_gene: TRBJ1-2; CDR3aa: CASSQEGWLGYTF; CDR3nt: TGCGCCAGCAGCCAAGAGGGTTGGTTGGGCTACACCTTC
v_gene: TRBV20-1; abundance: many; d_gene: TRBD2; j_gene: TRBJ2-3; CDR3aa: CSAPPGLAGGGTDTQYF; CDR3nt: TGCAGTGCTCCACCGGGACTAGCGGGAGGCGGCACAGATACGCAGTATTTT
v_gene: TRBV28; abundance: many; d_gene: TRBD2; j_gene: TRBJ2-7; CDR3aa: CASGTFSGNSREQYF; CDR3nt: TGTGCCAGCGGTACATTTAGCGGGAATTCGCGGGAGCAGTACTTC
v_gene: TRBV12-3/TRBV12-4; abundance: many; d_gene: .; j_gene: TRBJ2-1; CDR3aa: CASSLAQSYEQFF; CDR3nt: TGTGCCAGCAGTTTAGCGCAGAGTTATGAGCAGTTCTTC
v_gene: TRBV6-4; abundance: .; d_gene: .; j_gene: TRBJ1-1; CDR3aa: CASSDSFSTGTTNTEAFF; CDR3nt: TGTGCCAGCAGTGACTCGTTCTCAACAGGGACCACGAACACTGAAGCTTTCTTT
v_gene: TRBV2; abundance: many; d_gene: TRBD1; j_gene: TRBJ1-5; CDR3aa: CASSEYRRQGTNQPQHF; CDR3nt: TGTGCCAGCAGTGAATATCGACGACAGGGGACAAATCAGCCCCAGCATTTT
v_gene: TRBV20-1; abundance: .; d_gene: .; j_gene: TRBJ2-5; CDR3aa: CSAIQVTQYF; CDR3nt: TGCAGTGCTATCCAAGTGACCCAGTACTTC
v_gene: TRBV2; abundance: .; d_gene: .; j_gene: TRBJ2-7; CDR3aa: CAKAIGGEQYF; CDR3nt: TGTGCCAAGGCGATCGGGGGCGAGCAGTACTTC
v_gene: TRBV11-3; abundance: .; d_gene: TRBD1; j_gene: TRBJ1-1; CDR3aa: CASPRGTGDPEAFF; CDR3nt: TGTGCCAGCCCTCGCGGGACAGGGGACCCTGAAGCTTTCTTT
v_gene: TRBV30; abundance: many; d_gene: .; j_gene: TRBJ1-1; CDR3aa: CAWRAHLRRRETEAFF; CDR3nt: TGTGCCTGGAGAGCCCATTTACGGAGAAGGGAAACTGAAGCTTTCTTT
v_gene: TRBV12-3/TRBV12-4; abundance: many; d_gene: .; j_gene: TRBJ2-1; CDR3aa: CASSPIGWESSYNEQFF; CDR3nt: TGTGCCAGCAGTCCGATCGGGTGGGAGAGCTCCTACAATGAGCAGTTCTTC
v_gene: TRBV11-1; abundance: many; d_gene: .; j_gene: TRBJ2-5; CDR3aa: CASSFVRLAEETQYF; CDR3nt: TGTGCCAGCAGCTTTGTCCGCCTGGCCGAAGAGACCCAGTACTTC
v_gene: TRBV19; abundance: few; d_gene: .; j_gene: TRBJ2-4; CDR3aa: CASSISMDIQYF; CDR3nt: TGTGCCAGTAGTATTAGCATGGACATTCAGTACTTC
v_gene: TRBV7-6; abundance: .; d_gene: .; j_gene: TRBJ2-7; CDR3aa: CASSLEWGTSTYEQYF; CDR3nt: TGTGCCAGCAGCTTAGAATGGGGGACATCAACCTACGAGCAGTACTTC
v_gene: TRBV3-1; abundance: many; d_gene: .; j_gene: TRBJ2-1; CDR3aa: CASSRSGGGDEQFF; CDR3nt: TGTGCCAGCAGCCGATCAGGGGGAGGCGATGAGCAGTTCTTC
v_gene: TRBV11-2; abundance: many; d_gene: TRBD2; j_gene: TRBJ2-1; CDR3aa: CASSPLRTSGIYNEQFF; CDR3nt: TGTGCCAGCAGCCCCCTTCGGACTAGCGGCATATACAATGAGCAGTTCTTC